This T cell receptor beta chain emerged from a study of blood T cell repertoires in COVID-19. Study in general: Spain, Italy and the United States supplied samples that represented acute and convalescent COVID-19. T cells, B-cell-depleted T cells, or PBMCs provided the cDNA or gDNA that served as material.

V gave up 4 bases and J gave up 0 bases; unmatched junction bases: 9. The CDR3 runs to 17 residues. Germline lookup yields CDR1 SNHLY and CDR2 FYNNEI. In the source study's methods: Reference gene primer amplification in the assay estimated nucleated cell counts. Method: immunoSEQ multiplex PCR; TCRdb's copy keeps in-frame clones and lacks some. Clone size and the V and J calls come from that table; the DNA yielded D and trimming. The table shows some 19,000 clones, with 70% to 90% occurring only once. Sequencing was carried out using peripheral blood. This TCR came from a human donor in a cohort sampled during active COVID-19. The donor label of this sample is uncertain. V gene TRBV2 combines with J gene TRBJ2-1, with TRBD1 matching 7 bases. CDR3 in DNA: TGTGCCAGCAGTGGCCCGGGACAGTCATTCTCCTACAATGAGCAGTTCTTC. This translates into CASSGPGQSFSYNEQFF.